Here is one T cell receptor beta chain with its context. No cognate antigen has been identified for it. Compared with germline, one end of the junction differs, possibly owing to a read error. Each collaborating institution followed its own protocols to collect whole blood in K2EDTA tubes. For TCRbeta analysis, collaborator samples were shipped as frozen whole blood, as isolated PBMCs, or as DNA extracted from either sample type. The data derive from a study of blood T cell repertoires in COVID-19 (dated by TCRdb to 2020 to 2022). In terms of the full investigation: The collaborator samples originated in the United States, Italy and Spain and spanned the acute and convalescent phases of COVID-19. The prospective study material was composed of cDNA or gDNA derived from T cells, B-cell-depleted T cells, or PBMCs. A freely available public database, intended as a resource for researchers studying the immune response to SARS-CoV-2, is where the repertoires were released. The samples were drawn from two sources: the first 160 participants of the ongoing ImmuneRACE study, and some 1,300 subjects contributed by 6 global collaborators. Nearly every sample came with metadata listing a de-identified subject ID, COVID-19 status, age in years and sex. Where available, HLA class I and class II types were obtained from metadata supplied by the sample provider rather than from assay-based typing. Subjects who had been exposed to COVID-19, were actively infected with it, or had recovered from it provided the deeply sampled blood TCRbeta repertoires that made up the dataset. Broader findings and caveats from the paper: The amount of clinical and demographic metadata varied by source and participant and was provided uncurated.

TCRbeta CDR3 regions were amplified from genomic DNA using the immunoSEQ Assay, a bias-controlled multiplex PCR. The authors' pipeline ran thus. Within the assay, amplification of reference gene primers was used to estimate how many nucleated cells each sample contained. To quantify the absolute abundance of each unique TCRbeta CDR3 rearrangement, sequence reads were collapsed and filtered. For each sample, productive Simpson clonality was calculated as the square root of Simpson's diversity index across productive rearrangements. TCRdb obtained this table from immuneACCESS and retained in-frame rearrangements with V and J assigned. These tables miss some clones; where compared with another copy, unresolved V genes account for less than half of the shortfall, and the remainder is unexplained. V and J calls and clone size are as listed in that table; D and trimming were resolved from the DNA. The sample table holds 150,000 to 200,000 clones, of which 88% were seen once. The leading ten clones occupy around 24% of the sample.

From cysteine to phenylalanine, the CDR3 is 14 amino acids long. The DNA shown is the 42-base CDR3, in frame from base 1. CDR1 and CDR2, looked up from the germline V gene, are SGHAT and FQNNGV. This sequence uses TRBV11-2 and TRBJ1-2; the D gene is possibly TRBD1, with 5 bases matching. This TCR was recovered from a man aged 60 to 69 with acute or convalescent COVID-19. Sequencing was done on a sample of peripheral blood. The CDR3 sequence is CASSPIGGYYGYTF. The DNA reads TGTGCCAGCAGCCCCATCGGGGGATACTACGGCTACACCTTC.